This TCR beta chain stems from a study of blood T cell repertoires in COVID-19. In the study overall: T cells, B-cell-depleted T cells, or PBMCs provided the cDNA or gDNA that served as material.

Unmatched junction bases numbered 3, after V lost 0 bases and J lost 4 bases. Germline CDR1 and CDR2: LNHNV and YYDKDF (reference sequence). The CDR3 extends over 15 amino acids. Only in-frame clones appear in the TCRdb table, and some are missing; sequencing was by immunoSEQ multiplex PCR. The sample gives around 24,000 clones, under 90% of which show up once; roughly 7.6% is in the top ten. Source material: peripheral blood. The chain employs TRBV15 and TRBJ2-7; TRBD2 matches 10 bases. The TCR originated in a human donor in a cohort sampled during active COVID-19. The CDR3 DNA sequence: TGTGCCACCAGCAGAGAAACTAGCGGGGAGTACGAGCAGTACTTC. It codes for CATSRETSGEYEQYF.